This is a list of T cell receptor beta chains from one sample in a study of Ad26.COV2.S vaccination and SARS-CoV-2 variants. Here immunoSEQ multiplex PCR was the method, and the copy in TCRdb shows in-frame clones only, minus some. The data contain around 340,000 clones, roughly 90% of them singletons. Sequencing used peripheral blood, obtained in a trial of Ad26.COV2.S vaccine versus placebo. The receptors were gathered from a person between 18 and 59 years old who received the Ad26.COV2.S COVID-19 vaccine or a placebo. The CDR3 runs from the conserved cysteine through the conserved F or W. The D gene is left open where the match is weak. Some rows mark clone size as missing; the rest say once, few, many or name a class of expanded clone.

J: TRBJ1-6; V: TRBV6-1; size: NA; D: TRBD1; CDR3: CASRDRLGSPLHF; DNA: TGTGCCAGCAGGGACAGGCTGGGGTCACCCCTCCACTTT
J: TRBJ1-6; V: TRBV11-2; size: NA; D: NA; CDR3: CASSLDRNSPLHF; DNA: TGTGCCAGCAGCTTAGATAGGAATTCACCCCTCCACTTT
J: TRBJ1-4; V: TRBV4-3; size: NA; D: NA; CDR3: CASSQDRGGGEKLFF; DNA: TGCGCCAGCAGCCAAGATCGGGGGGGAGGTGAAAAACTGTTTTTT
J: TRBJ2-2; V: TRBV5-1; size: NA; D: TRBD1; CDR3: CASSSGTGGITGELFF; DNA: TGCGCCAGCAGCTCAGGGACAGGGGGCATCACCGGGGAGCTGTTTTTT
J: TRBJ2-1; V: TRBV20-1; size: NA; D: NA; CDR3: CSADSYNEQFF; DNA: TGCAGTGCTGACAGTTACAATGAGCAGTTCTTC
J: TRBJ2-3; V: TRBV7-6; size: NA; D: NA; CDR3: CASSFGGGTAADTQYF; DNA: TGTGCCAGCAGCTTTGGAGGGGGGACAGCAGCAGATACGCAGTATTTT
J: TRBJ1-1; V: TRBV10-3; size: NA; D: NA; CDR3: CAISDGIMNTEAFF; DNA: TGTGCCATCAGTGATGGCATTATGAACACTGAAGCTTTCTTT
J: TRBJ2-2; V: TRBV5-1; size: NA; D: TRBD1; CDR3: CASGGQGPPGELFF; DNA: TGCGCCAGCGGTGGACAGGGTCCCCCCGGGGAGCTGTTTTTT
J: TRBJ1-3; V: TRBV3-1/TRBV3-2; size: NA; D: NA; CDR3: CASSRFDRASSGNTIYF; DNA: TGTGCCAGCAGCCGCTTCGACCGCGCTTCCTCTGGAAACACCATATATTTT
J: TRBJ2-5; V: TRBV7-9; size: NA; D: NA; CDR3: CASTQGQETQYF; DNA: TGTGCCAGCACACAGGGCCAAGAGACCCAGTACTTC
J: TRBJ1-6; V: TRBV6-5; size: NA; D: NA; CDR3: CASSLTEGLGNSPLHF; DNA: TGTGCCAGCAGTTTGACGGAGGGTCTCGGTAATTCACCCCTCCACTTT
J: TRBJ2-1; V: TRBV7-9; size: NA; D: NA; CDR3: CASSLGGLGLDEQFF; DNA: TGTGCCAGCAGCTTAGGCGGACTTGGCCTAGATGAGCAGTTCTTC
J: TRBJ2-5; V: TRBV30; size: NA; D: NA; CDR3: CAWSTIQETQYF; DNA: TGTGCCTGGAGTACGATACAAGAGACCCAGTACTTC
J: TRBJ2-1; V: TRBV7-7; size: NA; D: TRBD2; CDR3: CASSLAGDLSSEQFF; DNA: TGTGCTAGCAGCTTAGCGGGGGACCTCTCCAGTGAGCAGTTCTTC
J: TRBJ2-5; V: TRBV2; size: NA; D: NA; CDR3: CASSVSVETQYF; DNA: TGTGCCAGCAGTGTTTCGGTGGAGACCCAGTACTTC
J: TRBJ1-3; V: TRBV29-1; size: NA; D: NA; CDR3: CSASYSSSGNTIYF; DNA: TGCAGCGCATCTTACAGTTCCTCTGGAAACACCATATATTTT
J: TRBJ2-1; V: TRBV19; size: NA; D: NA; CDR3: CASSIPTKPEQFF; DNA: TGTGCCAGTAGTATACCGACTAAGCCTGAGCAGTTCTTC
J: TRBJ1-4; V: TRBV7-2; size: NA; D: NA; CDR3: CASSPRSAPGEKLFF; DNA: TGTGCCAGCAGCCCCCGGAGCGCCCCGGGTGAAAAACTGTTTTTT
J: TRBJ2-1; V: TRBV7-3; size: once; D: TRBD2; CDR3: CASSPLPGTINNEQFF; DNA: TGTGCCAGCAGCCCTCTCCCCGGGACTATAAACAATGAGCAGTTCTTC
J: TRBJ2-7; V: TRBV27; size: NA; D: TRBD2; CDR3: CASSPRGAGYEQYF; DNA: TGTGCCAGCAGCCCGCGGGGGGCGGGCTACGAGCAGTACTTC
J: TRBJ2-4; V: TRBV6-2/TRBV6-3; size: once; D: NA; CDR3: CASSWGDIQYF; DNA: TGTGCCAGCAGTTGGGGGGACATTCAGTACTTC
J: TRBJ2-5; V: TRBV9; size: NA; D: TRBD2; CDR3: CASSVGGGTTGETQYF; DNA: TGTGCCAGCAGCGTAGGCGGGGGGACCACCGGAGAGACCCAGTACTTC
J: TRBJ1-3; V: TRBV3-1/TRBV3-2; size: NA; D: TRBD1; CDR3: CASSPRGVSGNTIYF; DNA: TGTGCCAGCAGCCCCAGGGGGGTCTCTGGAAACACCATATATTTT
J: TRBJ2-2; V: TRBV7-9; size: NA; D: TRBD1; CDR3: CASSLGQGGTGELFF; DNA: TGTGCCAGCAGCTTGGGACAGGGGGGCACCGGGGAGCTGTTTTTT
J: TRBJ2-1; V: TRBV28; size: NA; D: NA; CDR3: CASLSTLPGVPLNEQFF; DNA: TGTGCCAGCCTGTCTACCCTTCCCGGGGTCCCTCTCAATGAGCAGTTCTTC
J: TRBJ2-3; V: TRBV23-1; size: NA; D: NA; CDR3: CASRLTGRGTDTQYF; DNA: TGCGCCAGCAGACTAACAGGGAGGGGAACAGATACGCAGTATTTT
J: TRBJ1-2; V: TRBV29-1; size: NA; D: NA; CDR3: CSGEGLGGYTF; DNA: TGCAGCGGAGAGGGGTTGGGGGGCTACACCTTC
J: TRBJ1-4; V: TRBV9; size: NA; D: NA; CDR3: CASSVEGAANEKLFF; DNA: TGTGCCAGCAGCGTAGAAGGGGCGGCTAATGAAAAACTGTTTTTT
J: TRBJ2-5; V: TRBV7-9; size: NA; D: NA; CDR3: CASSLSYGEIEETQYF; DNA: TGTGCCAGCAGCCTAAGCTACGGGGAAATTGAGGAGACCCAGTACTTC
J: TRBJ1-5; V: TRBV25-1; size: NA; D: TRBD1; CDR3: CASRGTGVNQPQHF; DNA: TGTGCCAGCAGGGGGACAGGGGTTAATCAGCCCCAGCATTTT
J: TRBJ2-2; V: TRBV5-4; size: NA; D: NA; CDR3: CASSSPSADTGELFF; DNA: TGTGCCAGCAGCTCACCTAGCGCCGACACCGGGGAGCTGTTTTTT
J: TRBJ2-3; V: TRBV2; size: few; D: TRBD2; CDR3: CASSYRLAGGGDTQYF; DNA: TGTGCCAGCAGTTATCGACTAGCGGGAGGCGGAGATACGCAGTATTTT
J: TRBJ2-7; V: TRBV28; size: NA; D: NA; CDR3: CASAPGDSSYEQYF; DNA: TGTGCCAGCGCCCCGGGGGACTCCTCCTACGAGCAGTACTTC
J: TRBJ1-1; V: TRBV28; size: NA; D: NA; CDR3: CASSPGQLNTEAFF; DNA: TGTGCCAGCAGTCCAGGTCAGCTGAACACTGAAGCTTTCTTT
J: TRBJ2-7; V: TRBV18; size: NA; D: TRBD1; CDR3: CASSPGTVNYEQYF; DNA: TGTGCCAGCTCACCTGGGACAGTGAATTACGAGCAGTACTTC
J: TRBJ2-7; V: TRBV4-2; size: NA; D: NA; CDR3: CASSQEKRIKSEQYF; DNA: TGTGCCAGCAGCCAAGAAAAGCGGATAAAGAGCGAGCAGTACTTC
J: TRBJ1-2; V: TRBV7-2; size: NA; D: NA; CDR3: CASSPLGDNYGYTF; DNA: TGTGCCAGCAGCCCCCTCGGGGATAACTATGGCTACACCTTC
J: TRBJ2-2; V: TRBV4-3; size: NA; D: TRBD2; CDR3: CASSQGLAGYTGELFF; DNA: TGCGCCAGCAGCCAAGGGCTAGCGGGCTACACCGGGGAGCTGTTTTTT
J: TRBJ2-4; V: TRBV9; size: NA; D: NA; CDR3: CASSVGGGQGSIQYF; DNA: TGTGCCAGCAGCGTAGGGGGCGGGCAGGGTTCCATTCAGTACTTC
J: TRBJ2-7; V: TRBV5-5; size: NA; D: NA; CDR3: CASSLEGRVVYEQYF; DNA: TGTGCCAGCAGCTTGGAGGGGAGAGTAGTCTACGAGCAGTACTTC
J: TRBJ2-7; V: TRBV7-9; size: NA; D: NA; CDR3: CASSPRQAPYEQYF; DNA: TGTGCCAGCAGCCCCCGACAGGCGCCCTACGAGCAGTACTTC
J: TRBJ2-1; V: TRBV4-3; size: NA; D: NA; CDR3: CASSQDSGPTGYNEQFF; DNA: TGCGCCAGCAGCCAAGATTCGGGACCCACGGGGTACAATGAGCAGTTCTTC
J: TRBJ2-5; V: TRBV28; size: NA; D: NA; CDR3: CASSFEPLRAQYF; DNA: TGTGCCAGCAGTTTTGAACCCCTTAGGGCCCAGTACTTC
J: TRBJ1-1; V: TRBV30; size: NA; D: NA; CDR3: CAWGIRGAGATEAFF; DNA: TGTGCCTGGGGGATACGAGGGGCGGGGGCCACTGAAGCTTTCTTT
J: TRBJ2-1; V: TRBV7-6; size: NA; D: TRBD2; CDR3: CASSPGQAGGTVEQFF; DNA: TGTGCCAGCAGCCCCGGTCAAGCGGGGGGTACGGTTGAGCAGTTCTTC